This T cell receptor (beta chain) is drawn from a study of blood T cell repertoires in COVID-19 (dated by TCRdb to the early 2020s). Some background on the complete study: Collaborator samples came from the United States, Italy and Spain and covered acute and convalescent phases of COVID-19. The material from the prospective study consisted of cDNA or gDNA derived from T cells, B-cell-depleted T cells, or PBMCs. Subjects who had been exposed to COVID-19, were actively infected with it, or had recovered from it provided the deeply sampled blood TCRbeta repertoires that made up the dataset. The repertoires were made available in a free public database intended to serve as a resource for research on the immune response to SARS-CoV-2. The samples were drawn from two sources: the first 160 participants of the ongoing ImmuneRACE study, and 1,254 subjects contributed by 6 global collaborators. Nearly every sample came with metadata listing a de-identified subject ID, COVID-19 status, age in years and sex. Where HLA class I and class II types were available, the types were taken from metadata supplied by the sample provider, not from assay-based typing.

The immunoSEQ Assay, a bias-controlled multiplex PCR, was used to amplify TCRbeta CDR3 regions from genomic DNA. In the authors' own workflow: The number of nucleated cells in each sample was estimated by amplification of reference gene primers within the assay. To quantify the absolute abundance of each unique TCRbeta CDR3 rearrangement, sequence reads were collapsed and filtered. For each sample, productive Simpson clonality was calculated by taking the square root of Simpson's diversity index across productive rearrangements. TCRdb re-hosts the immuneACCESS table, in-frame sequences only. Its copies lack some clones; in the studies checked, an unresolved V gene accounts for under half of them, and the cause for the rest is not known. D and trimming were read from the DNA, whereas the V and J calls and clone size are those reported in that table. This sample has approximately 270,000 clones in its table, and approximately 85% of those were observed once. The ten top clones hold around 1% of the sample.

With respect to this clone: The specificity of this receptor is unknown. Base qualities are missing; no much larger clone stands one base away.

Taken from cysteine to phenylalanine, the CDR3 has 12 residues. CDR3 DNA only is kept here, 36 bases in frame from base 1. For CDR1 and CDR2, the germline V gene (reference sequence) lists MNHEY and SMNVEV. At the junction V is shortened by 6 bases and J by 5 bases, with 10 bases in between. Here is what the overall study found, with its caveats: The quantity of clinical and demographic metadata differed by source and by participant and was supplied without curation.

In Seattle, one collaborating source enrolled patients while the infection was active and tracked those patients longitudinally over the course of disease. Collaborating institutions collected whole blood in K2EDTA tubes following their own protocols. Collaborator samples were shipped for TCRbeta analysis as frozen whole blood, isolated PBMCs, or DNA extracted from either sample type. The sequence links TRBV27 to TRBJ1-1, with the D gene uncertain. What was sequenced was peripheral blood. This TCR was sampled from a human donor with COVID-19, enrolled during active disease. The donor label of this sample is uncertain. The CDR3 has the sequence CASRDGGTEAFF. The sequenced DNA: TGTGCCAGCAGGGACGGAGGTACTGAAGCTTTCTTT.